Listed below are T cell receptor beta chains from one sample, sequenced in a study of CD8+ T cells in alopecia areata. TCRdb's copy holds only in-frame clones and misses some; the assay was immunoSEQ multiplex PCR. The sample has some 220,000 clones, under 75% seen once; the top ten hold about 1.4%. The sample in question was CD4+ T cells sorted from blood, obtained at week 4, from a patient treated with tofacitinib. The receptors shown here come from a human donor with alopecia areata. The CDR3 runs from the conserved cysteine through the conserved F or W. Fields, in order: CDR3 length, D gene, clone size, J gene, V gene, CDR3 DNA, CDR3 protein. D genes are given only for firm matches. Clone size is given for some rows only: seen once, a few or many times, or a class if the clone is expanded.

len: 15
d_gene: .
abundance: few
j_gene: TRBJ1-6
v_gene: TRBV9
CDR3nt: TGTGCCAGCAGCGTAGGGACAGATTATAATTCACCCCTCCACTTT
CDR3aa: CASSVGTDYNSPLHF

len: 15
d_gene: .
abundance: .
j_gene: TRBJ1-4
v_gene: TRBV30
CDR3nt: TGTGCCTGGAGTGGGCAGGGCGAGACTAATGAAAAACTGTTTTTT
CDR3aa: CAWSGQGETNEKLFF

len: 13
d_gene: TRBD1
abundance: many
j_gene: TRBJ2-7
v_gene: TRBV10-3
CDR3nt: TGTGCCACAGGGACAGGGCTCTCCTACGAGCAGTACTTC
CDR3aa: CATGTGLSYEQYF

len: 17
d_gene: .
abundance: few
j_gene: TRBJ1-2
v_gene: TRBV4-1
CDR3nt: TGCGCCAGCAGCCAAGAAATGGGACGGGAGATAAACTATGGCTACACCTTC
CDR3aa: CASSQEMGREINYGYTF

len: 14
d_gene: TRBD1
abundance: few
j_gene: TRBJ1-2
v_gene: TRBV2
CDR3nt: TGTGCCAGCGGCGACAGGACAGGGAGAGGTGGCTACACCTTC
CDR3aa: CASGDRTGRGGYTF

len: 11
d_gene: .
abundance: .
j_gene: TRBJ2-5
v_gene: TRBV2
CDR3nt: TGTGCCAGCAGTTTCCAAGAGACCCAGTACTTC
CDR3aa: CASSFQETQYF

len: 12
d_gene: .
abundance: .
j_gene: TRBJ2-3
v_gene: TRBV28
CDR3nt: TGTGCCAGCAGGGAGAGAACAGATACGCAGTATTTT
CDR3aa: CASRERTDTQYF

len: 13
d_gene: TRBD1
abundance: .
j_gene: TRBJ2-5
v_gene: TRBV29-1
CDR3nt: TGCAGCGGCATAGGGACAGTCTGGGAGACCCAGTACTTC
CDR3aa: CSGIGTVWETQYF

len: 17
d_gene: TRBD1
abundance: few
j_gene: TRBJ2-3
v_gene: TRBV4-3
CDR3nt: TGCGCCAGCAGCCGCGTAGCCGGGACAGGGGGCGAAGATACGCAGTATTTT
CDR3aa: CASSRVAGTGGEDTQYF

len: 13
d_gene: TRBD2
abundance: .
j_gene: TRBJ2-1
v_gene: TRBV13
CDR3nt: TGTGCCAGCAGCCGCGGGGGGCCGAATGAGCAGTTCTTC
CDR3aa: CASSRGGPNEQFF

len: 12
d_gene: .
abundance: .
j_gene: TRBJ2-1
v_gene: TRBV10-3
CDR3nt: TGTGCCATCAGCGACAGGGAGGGTGAGCAGTTCTTC
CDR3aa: CAISDREGEQFF

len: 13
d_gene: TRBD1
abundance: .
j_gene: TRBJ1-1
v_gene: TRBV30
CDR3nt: TGTGCCACAGAGCAGGGGGTGAACACTGAAGCTTTCTTT
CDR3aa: CATEQGVNTEAFF

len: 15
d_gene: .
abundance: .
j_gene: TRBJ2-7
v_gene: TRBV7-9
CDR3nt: TGTGCCAGCAGCTTCAAAAGGACCTTCCTGGGAGAGCAGTACTTC
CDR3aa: CASSFKRTFLGEQYF

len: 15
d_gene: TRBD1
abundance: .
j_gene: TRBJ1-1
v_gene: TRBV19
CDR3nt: TGTGCCAGTCGAAACAGGGACAGCCCAGCCGCTGAAGCTTTCTTT
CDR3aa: CASRNRDSPAAEAFF

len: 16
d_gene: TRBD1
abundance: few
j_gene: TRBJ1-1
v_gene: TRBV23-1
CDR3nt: TGCGCCAGCAGTCCGGACAGGGGGCAAGGGAACACTGAAGCTTTCTTT
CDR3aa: CASSPDRGQGNTEAFF

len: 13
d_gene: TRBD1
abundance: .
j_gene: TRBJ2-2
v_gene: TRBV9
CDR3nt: TGTGCCAGCAGCGTCAGGGGGACCGGGGAGCTGTTTTTT
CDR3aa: CASSVRGTGELFF

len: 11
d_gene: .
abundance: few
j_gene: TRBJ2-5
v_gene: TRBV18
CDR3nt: TGTGCCAGCTCGACGAAAGAGACCCAGTACTTC
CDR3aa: CASSTKETQYF

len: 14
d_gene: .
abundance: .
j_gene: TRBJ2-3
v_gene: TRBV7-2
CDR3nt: TGTGCCAGCAGCTTAGCCCCGGGGGGCGGGGCGCAGTATTTT
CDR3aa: CASSLAPGGGAQYF

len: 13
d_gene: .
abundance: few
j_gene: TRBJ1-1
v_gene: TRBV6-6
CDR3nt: TGTGCCAGCAGTTACTCGATGAACACTGAAGCTTTCTTT
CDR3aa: CASSYSMNTEAFF

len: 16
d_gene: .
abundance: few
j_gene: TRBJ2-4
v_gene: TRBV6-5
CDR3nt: TGTGCCAGCAGTTACTCTTCAGGGAGTGCCAAAAACATTCAGTACTTC
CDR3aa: CASSYSSGSAKNIQYF

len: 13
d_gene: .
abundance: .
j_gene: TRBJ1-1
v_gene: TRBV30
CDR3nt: TGTGCCTGGAGCGGGACACTGAACACTGAAGCTTTCTTT
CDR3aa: CAWSGTLNTEAFF

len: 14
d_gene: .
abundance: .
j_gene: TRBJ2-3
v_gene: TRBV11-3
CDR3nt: TGTGCCAGCAGCTTACTAGCCCCCCCAGATACGCAGTATTTT
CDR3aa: CASSLLAPPDTQYF

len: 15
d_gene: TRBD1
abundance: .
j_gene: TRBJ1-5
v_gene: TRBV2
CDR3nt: TGTGCCAGCAGACCCGACAGGGTCGGCAATCAGCCCCAGCATTTT
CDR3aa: CASRPDRVGNQPQHF

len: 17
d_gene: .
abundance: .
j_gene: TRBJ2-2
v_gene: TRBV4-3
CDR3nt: TGCGCCAGCAGCCAAGATCGGTTTCCGGGGTTCGGCGGGGAGCTGTTTTTT
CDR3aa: CASSQDRFPGFGGELFF

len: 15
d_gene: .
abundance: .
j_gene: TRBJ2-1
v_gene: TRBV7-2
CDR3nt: TGTGCCAGCTCCGCTTCGACCCTTACTTACAATGAGCAGTTCTTC
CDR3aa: CASSASTLTYNEQFF

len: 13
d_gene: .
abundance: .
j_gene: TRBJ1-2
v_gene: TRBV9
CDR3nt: TGTGCCAGCAGCGGAGCCGGGAACTATGGCTACACCTTC
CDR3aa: CASSGAGNYGYTF

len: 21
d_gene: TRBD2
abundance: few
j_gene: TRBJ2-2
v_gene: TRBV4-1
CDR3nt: TGCGCCAGCAGCCACCCAGCCAAATCGACTAGCGGGGAGAAGAGCACCGGGGAGCTGTTTTTT
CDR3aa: CASSHPAKSTSGEKSTGELFF

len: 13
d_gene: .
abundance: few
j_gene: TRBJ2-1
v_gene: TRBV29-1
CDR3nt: TGCAGCGGCGCAGCGTTTAAGGGTAATGAGCAGTTCTTC
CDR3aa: CSGAAFKGNEQFF

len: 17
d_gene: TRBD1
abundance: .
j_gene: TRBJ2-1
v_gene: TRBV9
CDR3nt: TGTGCCAGCAGCGCCCAAGGTCCGGGACAGCCCTACAATGAGCAGTTCTTC
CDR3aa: CASSAQGPGQPYNEQFF

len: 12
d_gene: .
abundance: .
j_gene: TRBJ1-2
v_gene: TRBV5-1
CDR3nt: TGCGCCAGCAGCCGGGACAAAGATGGCTACACCTTC
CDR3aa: CASSRDKDGYTF

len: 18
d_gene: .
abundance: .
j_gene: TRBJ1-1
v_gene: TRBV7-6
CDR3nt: TGTGCCAGCAGCCGTTTGGTTGGGCTAACTGACCGAAACACTGAAGCTTTCTTT
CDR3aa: CASSRLVGLTDRNTEAFF

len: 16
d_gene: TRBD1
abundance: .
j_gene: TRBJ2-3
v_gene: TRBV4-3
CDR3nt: TGCGCCAGCAGCCAAGGGGACAGGAGGGTTACAGATACGCAGTATTTT
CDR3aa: CASSQGDRRVTDTQYF

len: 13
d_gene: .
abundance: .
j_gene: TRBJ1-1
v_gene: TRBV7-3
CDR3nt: TGTGCCAGCAGCGAAGGGATGAACACTGAAGCTTTCTTT
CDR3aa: CASSEGMNTEAFF

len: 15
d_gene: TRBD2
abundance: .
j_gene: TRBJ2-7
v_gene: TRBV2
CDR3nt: TGTGCCAGCGGCGGACTAGCGAGTAGCTCCTACGAGCAGTACTTC
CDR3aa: CASGGLASSSYEQYF

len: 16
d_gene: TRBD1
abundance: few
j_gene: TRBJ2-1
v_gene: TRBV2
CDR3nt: TGTGCCAGCAGTGAGTCCAGGACAGGGGGCGCGAATGAGCAGTTCTTC
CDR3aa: CASSESRTGGANEQFF

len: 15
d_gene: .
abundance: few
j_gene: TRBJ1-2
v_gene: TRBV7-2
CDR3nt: TGTGCCAGCAGCTTAGGCCACCCCACAGACTATGGCTACACCTTC
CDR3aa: CASSLGHPTDYGYTF

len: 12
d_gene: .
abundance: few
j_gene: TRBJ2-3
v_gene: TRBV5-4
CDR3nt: TGTGCCAGCAGCTCGAGCACAGATACGCAGTATTTT
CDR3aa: CASSSSTDTQYF